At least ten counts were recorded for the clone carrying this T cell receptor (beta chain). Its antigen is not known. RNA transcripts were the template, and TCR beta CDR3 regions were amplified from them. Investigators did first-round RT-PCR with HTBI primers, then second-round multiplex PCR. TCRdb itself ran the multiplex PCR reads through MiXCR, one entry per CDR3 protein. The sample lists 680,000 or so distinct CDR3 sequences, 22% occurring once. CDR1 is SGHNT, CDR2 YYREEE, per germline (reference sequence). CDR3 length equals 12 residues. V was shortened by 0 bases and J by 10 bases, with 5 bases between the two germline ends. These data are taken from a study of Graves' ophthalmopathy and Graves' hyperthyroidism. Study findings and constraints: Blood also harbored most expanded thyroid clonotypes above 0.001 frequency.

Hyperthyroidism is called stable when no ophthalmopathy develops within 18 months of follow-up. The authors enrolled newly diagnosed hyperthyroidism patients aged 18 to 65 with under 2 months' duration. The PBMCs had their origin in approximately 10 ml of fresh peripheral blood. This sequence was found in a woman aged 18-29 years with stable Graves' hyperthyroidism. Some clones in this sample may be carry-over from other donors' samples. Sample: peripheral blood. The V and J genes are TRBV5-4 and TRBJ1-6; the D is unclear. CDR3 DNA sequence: TGTGCCAGCAGCTTGGATACCTCACCCCTCCACTTT. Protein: CASSLDTSPLHF.